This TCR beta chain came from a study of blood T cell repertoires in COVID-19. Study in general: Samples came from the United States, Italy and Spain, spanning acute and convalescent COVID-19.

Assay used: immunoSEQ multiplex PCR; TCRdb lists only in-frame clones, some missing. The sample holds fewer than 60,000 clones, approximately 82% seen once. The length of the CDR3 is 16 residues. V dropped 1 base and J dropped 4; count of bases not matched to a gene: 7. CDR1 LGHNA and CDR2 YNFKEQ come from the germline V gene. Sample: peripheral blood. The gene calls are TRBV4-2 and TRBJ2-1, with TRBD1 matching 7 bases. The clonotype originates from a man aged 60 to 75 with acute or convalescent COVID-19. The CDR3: CASSQGGTARYNEQFF. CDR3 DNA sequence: TGTGCCAGCAGCCAAGGGGGGACAGCACGATACAATGAGCAGTTCTTC.